The sequence of this TCR beta chain was determined in a study of blood T cell repertoires in COVID-19. Turning to the study itself: The United States, Italy and Spain supplied acute and convalescent COVID-19 samples. Sources were T cells, B-cell-depleted T cells, or PBMCs; the material itself was cDNA or gDNA.

Recruited during active infection, patients (from Seattle) were subsequently followed longitudinally. In the study's own analysis: Reference gene primer amplification gave nucleated cell count estimates. Profiling relied on immunoSEQ multiplex PCR, and the TCRdb table lists in-frame clones only, not all of them. V, J and clone size derive from that table, while D and trimming were established from the DNA sequence. The table shows 100,000 to 150,000 clones, with 80% to 95% occurring only once. Deletions cut 0 bases from V and 2 bases from J, with 16 bases between. The CDR3 length is 17 residues. Germline values: CDR1 LGHNA, CDR2 YSLEER.

The rearrangement joins TRBV4-3 to TRBJ2-5; a weak D match, TRBD2 (6 bases). This TCR derives from a man aged 50 or older with COVID-19, enrolled during active disease. Sequenced material: peripheral blood. CDR3 sequence reads: CASSQDRRGAGQETQYF. The CDR3 DNA reads as TGCGCCAGCAGCCAAGATAGGAGGGGAGCCGGGCAAGAGACCCAGTACTTC.